This T cell receptor beta chain was observed in a study of cytomegalovirus exposure and HLA in healthy donors. About the study: Earlier results showed roughly 120 million unique TCR beta sequences derived from roughly 200 million T cells. Study-wide results and limits: Analyzed later, association rates of TCRs varied across HLA loci, with DRB1 most and HLA-C fewest. Reports indicate that TCR beta sequences accurately predicted the HLA-A and HLA-B alleles of most subjects.

With respect to this clone: Its antigen is undetermined.

PCR amplification relied on 60 Vbeta primers (plus 13 Jbeta primers). Repertoires were generated with immunoSEQ multiplex PCR, while TCRdb's copy carries only in-frame clones and drops some. The table lists some 77,000 clones, over 70% of them singletons. The source of this sequence is a woman aged 40 to 55 in good health and CMV-seronegative. The specimen was PBMCs.

The CDR3 region has the DNA TGTGCCAGTGAGGGGGCTAGCACAGATACGCAGTATTTT. This translates into CASEGASTDTQYF. V is TRBV6-1 and J is TRBJ2-3; 7 nucleotides match TRBD1. J lost 0 bases, V lost 9 bases, and 3 bases had no gene match. CDR1 and CDR2 from the germline V gene are MNHNS and SASEGT. There are 13 residues in the CDR3.